One sample yielded the 23 T cell receptor beta chains listed below, sequenced in a study of radiation and T cells in renal cell carcinoma. The time point: baseline pretreatment blood. Treatment specified: 15 Gy SBRT to primary tumor, nephrectomy 4 weeks later. Profiling relied on immunoSEQ multiplex PCR, and the TCRdb table lists in-frame clones only, not all of them. The data show more than 140,000 clones, less than 85% seen once. The source was blood, collected from a patient whose treatment included radiotherapy and nephrectomy. Receptors were obtained from a woman between 45 and 65 years old with renal cell carcinoma.

The chain couples TRBV6-1 to TRBJ1-1, with D hard to call. Germline assignment: CDR1 MNHNS and CDR2 SASEGT. Trimming removed 10 bases at V and 1 base at J, with 13 bases between. The CDR3 covers 13 residues. CDR3 protein: CATKSPENTEAFF. The CDR3 bases are TGTGCCACCAAATCGCCAGAGAACACTGAAGCTTTCTTT.

V is TRBV7-2 and J is TRBJ1-2, with a possible D match to TRBD1 (5 bases). V was shortened by 2 bases and J by 5 bases, with 12 bases between the two germline ends. Looked up from germline, CDR1 is SGHTA and CDR2 is FQGNSA. The CDR3 extends over 14 amino acids. This CDR3 is CASSLQGRKYGYTF. In nucleotides, the CDR3 is TGTGCCAGCAGCTTACAGGGAAGGAAGTATGGCTACACCTTC.

The CDR3 DNA follows: TGTGCCAGCAGCGTAGTCGGGGACAGATGCTACGAGCAGTACTTC. It translates to CASSVVGDRCYEQYF. V gene TRBV9 combines with J gene TRBJ2-7, with 7 bases that match TRBD1. CDR1 is SGDLS and CDR2 is YYNGEE in the germline V gene. This CDR3 comprises 15 residues. V shed 0 bases, J shed 3 bases, and the junction held 6 bases outside the gene matches.

This clone has a handful of counts. The V gene is TRBV4-1, the J gene TRBJ1-2; 7 nucleotides line up with TRBD1. There are 16 residues in the CDR3. J lost 2 bases, V lost 0 bases, and 6 bases had no gene match. Per the germline V gene, CDR1 is MGHRA and CDR2 is YSYEKL. The CDR3 loop reads CASSQDLGQENYGYTF. The CDR3 DNA reads TGCGCCAGCAGCCAAGATTTAGGACAGGAGAACTATGGCTACACCTTC.

V gene TRBV7-2 combines with J gene TRBJ2-3; D is uncertain. With 4 bases removed from V and 0 bases from J, the gap between germline ends came to 8 bases. Germline CDR1 SGHTA, CDR2 FQGNSA. The CDR3 contains 14 residues. The CDR3 loop is CASSSRTSTDTQYF. The CDR3 DNA follows: TGTGCCAGCAGCTCCCGTACTAGCACAGATACGCAGTATTTT.

The rearrangement joins TRBV20-1 to TRBJ1-2; D gene uncertain. This CDR3 comprises 10 residues. CDR1 and CDR2 (germline): DFQATT, SNEGSKA (reference sequence). Trimming stripped 6 bases from V and 4 bases from J, with 6 bases between. The CDR3 DNA is TGCAGTGCCCAGGCCTATGGCTACACCTTC. This gives the protein CSAQAYGYTF.

This chain links TRBV10-3 with TRBJ2-7; possible D gene TRBD2, 6 bases. Per the germline V gene, CDR1 is ENHRY and CDR2 is SYGVKD. The CDR3 totals 17 residues. V was shortened by 0 bases and J by 2 bases, with 17 bases between the two germline ends. CDR3 amino acids: CAISESGTGTRAYEQYF. As DNA, the CDR3 is TGTGCCATCAGTGAGTCGGGGACCGGGACTCGTGCCTACGAGCAGTACTTC.

The genes are TRBV29-1 and TRBJ1-1; the match to TRBD1 covers 10 bases. CDR3 length: 16 amino acids. In germline, CDR1 is SQVTM, CDR2 ANQGSEA. V was clipped by 1 base and J by 0 bases; unmatched bases: 5. The CDR3 nucleotides read TGCAGCGTTGAAGCGGCGGGACAGGGGATGAACACTGAAGCTTTCTTT. It is translated as CSVEAAGQGMNTEAFF.

V and J are TRBV10-2 and TRBJ1-5; no firm D call. The CDR3 extends over 15 amino acids. The germline V gene encodes CDR1 WSHSY and CDR2 SAAADI. V lost 5 bases to trimming and J lost 2 bases, with 13 bases between them. In DNA form, the CDR3 reads TGCGCCAGCAGTCCTGGGGTTGTGCGCAATCAGCCCCAGCATTTT. It translates to CASSPGVVRNQPQHF.

A few counts support this clone. The CDR3, as DNA: TGTGCCAGCAGCCGCGATCTAGCGGGTGCTCCCTACGAGCAGTACTTC. Its translation is CASSRDLAGAPYEQYF. This chain links TRBV7-9 with TRBJ2-7; 8 bases align to TRBD2. V was pared by 5 bases and J by 2 bases, with 11 bases of the junction left unmatched. Germline CDR1 SEHNR, CDR2 FQNEAQ (reference sequence). CDR3 size: 16 residues.

The V gene is TRBV4-1, the J gene TRBJ2-3, with unresolved D. The CDR3 is made up of 15 amino acids. Germline V CDR1 and CDR2: MGHRA, YSYEKL. V was pared by 0 bases and J by 2 bases, with 9 bases between. CDR3 DNA sequence: TGCGCCAGCAGCCAAGAGACGGACGCCACAGATACGCAGTATTTT. Its protein is CASSQETDATDTQYF.

The J gene is TRBJ2-5, the V gene TRBV10-3; TRBD2 matches at 7 bases. CDR3 length: 16 residues. Germline assignment: CDR1 ENHRY and CDR2 SYGVKD. Trimming cost V 0 bases and J 1 base; bases outside gene matches: 5. CDR3 in amino acids: CAISESSGESQETQYF. The CDR3 nucleotides read TGTGCCATCAGTGAGTCCAGCGGGGAGAGCCAAGAGACCCAGTACTTC.

This chain links TRBV10-2 with TRBJ2-7, with TRBD1 matching 7 bases. J lost 3 bases, V lost 7 bases, and 6 bases had no gene match. This CDR3 contains 13 residues. Looked up from germline, CDR1 is WSHSY and CDR2 is SAAADI. Here the CDR3 reads CASTDRDNYEQYF. The CDR3 coding sequence is TGCGCCAGCACCGACAGGGACAACTACGAGCAGTACTTC.

The chain links TRBV2 to TRBJ1-5, with TRBD1 identical over 7 bases. The CDR3 consists of 15 residues. Per germline, CDR1 SNHLY and CDR2 FYNNEI. Trimming took 6 bases from V and 4 from J; bases not matched to a gene: 9. CDR3 DNA sequence: TGTGCCAGCAGAGGAGGGACAGCTTCTAATCAGCCCCAGCATTTT. The encoded protein is CASRGGTASNQPQHF. Full variable domain (rest looked up from reference TRBV2 and TRBJ1-5): EPEVTQTPSHQVTQMGQEVILRCVPISNHLYFYWYRQILGQKVEFLVSFYNNEISEKSEIFDDQFSVERPDGSNFTLKIRSTKLEDSAMYFCASRGGTASNQPQHFGDGTRLSIL.

The gene calls are TRBV9 and TRBJ1-3; D uncertain. Between the trimmed V and J ends, which lost 1 base and 4 bases, there was a span of 6 bases. This CDR3 is 13 amino acids long. Germline CDR1 and CDR2: SGDLS and YYNGEE. This CDR3 reads CASSVREGNTIYF. The CDR3 DNA reads TGTGCCAGCAGCGTACGAGAAGGAAACACCATATATTTT.

The chain has TRBV5-1 and TRBJ2-1, with TRBD1 matching over 10 bases. CDR3 length: 15 amino acids. After removal of 0 bases from V and 8 bases from J, the junction contained 5 bases not matched to a gene. Germline-derived CDR1 and CDR2 are SGHRS and YFSETQ. The CDR3 sequence is CASSLAGTGDYEQFF. For the CDR3, the DNA is TGCGCCAGCAGCTTGGCTGGGACAGGGGATTATGAGCAGTTCTTC.

This chain links TRBV10-3 with TRBJ2-7, with TRBD1 matching 9 bases. V dropped 8 bases and J dropped 4; count of bases not matched to a gene: 6. The CDR3 runs to 13 residues. Germline assignment: CDR1 ENHRY and CDR2 SYGVKD. CDR3: CAIGRDRVYEQYF. The CDR3 bases are TGTGCCATCGGACGGGACAGGGTATACGAGCAGTACTTC.

The rearrangement links TRBV27 to TRBJ2-7; 9 bases agree with TRBD1. Looked up from germline, CDR1 is MNHEY and CDR2 is SMNVEV (reference sequence). Germline trimming cut 3 bases from V and 5 bases from J; bases unmatched to any gene: 2. The length of the CDR3 is 13 residues. In DNA, the CDR3 is TGTGCCAGCAGTTTTCGGGACAGGGACGAGCAGTACTTC. Amino acids: CASSFRDRDEQYF.

The genes are TRBV5-6 and TRBJ2-2; 10 nucleotides align to TRBD2. The CDR3 totals 16 residues. The V and J ends lost 0 bases and 7 bases, in that order; junction bases with no gene match: 6. Germline CDR1 reads SGHDT; CDR2 reads YYEEEE. The chain's CDR3 is CASSLGLAGDIGELFF. The DNA of the CDR3 is TGTGCCAGCAGCTTGGGGCTAGCGGGAGATATCGGGGAGCTGTTTTTT. The full variable domain, in which reference TRBV5-6 and TRBJ2-2 provide the parts outside the CDR3, is DAGVTQSPTHLIKTRGQQVTLRCSPKSGHDTVSWYQQALGQGPQFIFQYYEEEERQRGNFPDRFSGHQFPNYSSELNVNALLLGDSALYLCASSLGLAGDIGELFFGEGSRLTVL.

V is TRBV5-4 and J is TRBJ1-1; D uncertain. The germline gives CDR1 SGHNT, CDR2 YYREEE (reference sequence). This CDR3 is 15 amino acids long. The ends were cut back, 0 bases at V and 10 bases at J, with 19 bases in the middle. CDR3 sequence: CASSLETEGTEVAFF. The CDR3 DNA reads TGTGCCAGCAGCTTGGAGACCGAAGGCACAGAGGTAGCTTTCTTT.

The chain is built from TRBV9 and TRBJ2-1; D call uncertain. With 0 bases removed from V and 5 bases from J, the gap between germline ends came to 3 bases. The CDR3 has 12 amino acids. Germline lookup yields CDR1 SGDLS and CDR2 YYNGEE. DNA for the CDR3: TGTGCCAGCAGCGTAGGGGACAATGAGCAGTTCTTC. This sequence encodes CASSVGDNEQFF.

The chain has TRBV28 and TRBJ2-7; perhaps D is TRBD1 or TRBD2 (6 bases each). V lost 8 bases to trimming and J lost 4 bases, with 15 bases between them. This CDR3 contains 13 residues. Looked up from germline, CDR1 is MDHEN and CDR2 is SYDVKM. Here the CDR3 DNA reads TGTGCCAGCGGGGGGCAGGGATTGTACGAGCAGTACTTC. Translating it yields CASGGQGLYEQYF.

V gene TRBV20-1 combines with J gene TRBJ1-4; no clear D gene. The CDR3 runs to 10 residues. The V gene's germline CDR1 is DFQATT and CDR2 SNEGSKA (reference sequence). The DNA of the CDR3 is TGCAGCGCCAGCAATGAAAAACTGTTTTTT. This translates into CSASNEKLFF.